These 5 T cell receptor beta chains originate from one sample sequenced in a study of T cells after yellow fever vaccination. TCRdb fed the 5' RACE reads into MiXCR, producing one record per CDR3 protein. The sample gives approximately 110,000 distinct CDR3 sequences, nearly 7.5% of which show up once; around 2.5% is in the top ten. The material sequenced was CD4+ T cells sorted from PBMCs, taken 9 to 10 days after the first yellow fever vaccination. These receptors originate from a man aged 18 to 30 who received the YFV17D yellow fever vaccine.

This clonotype has at least ten counts. The V and J genes are TRBV11-2 and TRBJ1-1; D perhaps matches TRBD1 (5 bases). With 0 bases removed from V and 4 bases from J, the gap between germline ends came to 9 bases. The CDR3 extends over 14 amino acids. CDR1 SGHAT and CDR2 FQNNGV come from the germline V gene. The CDR3 reads CASSLDTRATEAFF. CDR3 nucleotide sequence: TGTGCCAGCAGCTTAGATACCAGGGCCACTGAAGCTTTCTTT. Full variable domain (outside the CDR3, taken from reference TRBV11-2 and TRBJ1-1): EAGVAQSPRYKIIEKRQSVAFWCNPISGHATLYWYQQILGQGPKLLIQFQNNGVVDDSQLPKDRFSAERLKGVDSTLKIQPAKLEDSAVYLCASSLDTRATEAFFGQGTRLTVV.

The genes are TRBV11-2 and TRBJ1-2; 8 bases are a match to TRBD1. From germline, CDR1 is SGHAT and CDR2 FQNNGV. Unmatched junction bases numbered 5, after V lost 6 bases and J lost 2 bases. CDR3 size: 14 residues. This chain's CDR3 is CASRSNRGNYGYTF. The CDR3 bases are TGTGCCAGCAGAAGCAACAGGGGGAACTATGGCTACACCTTC.

V gene TRBV25-1 combines with J gene TRBJ2-2; D possibly uses TRBD1 or TRBD2 (5 bases each). In germline, CDR1 is MGHDK, CDR2 SYGVNS. The ends were cut back, 5 bases at V and 1 base at J, with 11 bases in the middle. This CDR3 has 15 amino acids. CDR3 nucleotide sequence: TGTGCCAGCAGTTACGGGACCGGGAACACCGGGGAGCTGTTTTTT. It encodes CASSYGTGNTGELFF.

J is TRBJ2-1 and V is TRBV7-9; D unclear. Germline V gene sequence: CDR1 SEHNR, CDR2 FQNEAQ (reference sequence). The length of the CDR3 is 12 residues. V lost 2 bases to trimming and J lost 12 bases, with 11 bases between them. The CDR3 bases are TGTGCCAGCAGCTTAAATGCGGCTGGGCAGTTCTTC. Protein sequence: CASSLNAAGQFF.

This clonotype was picked up many times. V is TRBV5-6 and J is TRBJ1-1; no clear D gene. Trimming removed 4 bases at V and 2 bases at J, with 12 bases between. The CDR3 consists of 14 residues. The germline CDR1 and CDR2 sequences are SGHDT and YYEEEE. The CDR3 loop reads CASSPLRTNTEAFF. CDR3 in DNA: TGTGCCAGCAGCCCATTGAGGACTAACACTGAAGCTTTCTTT.